This entry lists 21 T cell receptor beta chains sequenced from one sample in a study of blood T cell repertoires in COVID-19. Only in-frame clones appear in the TCRdb table, and some are missing; sequencing was by immunoSEQ multiplex PCR. The repertoire holds about 300,000 clones, around 83% seen once, with approximately 1.1% in the top ten. Sequencing input: peripheral blood. The receptors were sampled from a woman aged 50 to 60 with acute or convalescent COVID-19.

Written as DNA, the CDR3 is TGTGCCACCCAGGAGGCGGGGAAAGAGACAGATACGCAGTATTTT. Translating gives CATQEAGKETDTQYF. The chain recombines TRBV24-1 with TRBJ2-3; a possible D gene is TRBD2 (6 bases). Germline loops: CDR1 KGHDR, CDR2 SFDVKD. The CDR3 has 15 amino acids. V was trimmed by 9 bases and J by 3 bases, leaving 18 bases between them.

Points on this clone: Additional DNA sequences in this sample encode the identical CDR3. The chain joins TRBV24-1 to TRBJ2-1, with D hard to call. The V end lost 2 bases, the J end lost 6 bases, and 7 bases lay between the germline ends. The CDR3 is made up of 13 amino acids. The germline V gene has CDR1 KGHDR and CDR2 SFDVKD. The CDR3 DNA reads as TGTGCCACCAGTGATTCCCCCCGCAATGAGCAGTTCTTC. Its protein product is CATSDSPRNEQFF.

The V call is TRBV10-3, the J call TRBJ1-1; D might be TRBD1 (6 bases). V shed 10 bases and J shed 1 base, with 16 bases lying between them. The CDR3 spans 14 residues. The germline V gene has CDR1 ENHRY and CDR2 SYGVKD. CDR3 nucleotides: TGTGCCACAACCGATACCAGGGGGAACACTGAAGCTTTCTTT. It is translated as CATTDTRGNTEAFF.

The chain employs TRBV3-1 (or the pseudogene TRBV3-2) and TRBJ1-4; D possibly corresponds to TRBD1 (6 bases). CDR3 length: 12 residues. The V and J ends lost 2 bases and 12 bases respectively, with 10 bases between them. Germline CDR1 and CDR2: LGHDT and YNNKEL (reference sequence). The CDR3 spells CASSQQGRELFF. The CDR3 nucleotides are TGTGCCAGCAGCCAACAGGGGAGGGAACTGTTTTTT.

This rearrangement joins TRBV7-9 to TRBJ1-1; no reliable D call. The germline CDR1 and CDR2 sequences are SEHNR and FQNEAQ (reference sequence). Trimming removed 3 bases at V and 2 bases at J, with 7 bases between. The length of the CDR3 is 13 residues. The CDR3 DNA reads as TGTGCCAGCAGCTTCGCCAGAAACACTGAAGCTTTCTTT. Translating it yields CASSFARNTEAFF.

This chain joins TRBV4-2 and TRBJ2-7; TRBD2 agrees at 7 bases. CDR3 length: 14 amino acids. From germline, CDR1 is LGHNA and CDR2 YNFKEQ. Trimming took 4 bases from V and 3 from J; bases not matched to a gene: 6. DNA of the CDR3: TGTGCCAGCAGCCCGAGCGGGACGGACTACGAGCAGTACTTC. Protein sequence: CASSPSGTDYEQYF.

This chain connects TRBV14 to TRBJ2-7, with unresolved D. Deletions cut 3 bases from V and 0 bases from J, with 15 bases between. In germline, CDR1 is SGHDN, CDR2 FVKESK. CDR3 length: 16 amino acids. The CDR3 region has the DNA TGTGCCAGCAGCCACGTCTCGATTTGGAGCTCCTACGAGCAGTACTTC. Its translation: CASSHVSIWSSYEQYF.

The genes are TRBV2 and TRBJ2-5; a weak D match, TRBD2 (6 bases). The V and J ends lost 4 bases and 7 bases respectively, with 25 bases between them. The CDR3 covers 17 residues. The V gene's germline CDR1 is SNHLY and CDR2 FYNNEI. The chain's CDR3 is CASSAAGGASLSATQYF. DNA of the CDR3: TGTGCCAGCAGTGCGGCCGGAGGGGCTAGCCTCTCAGCGACCCAGTACTTC.

A few counts support this clone. The V and J genes are TRBV24-1 and TRBJ1-2; unclear D gene. Trimming shortened V by 7 bases and J by 8 bases, and 10 bases separated the two germline ends. Germline assignment: CDR1 KGHDR and CDR2 SFDVKD. CDR3 length equals 11 residues. CDR3 bases: TGTGCCACCAGCCAAGCGGACGGCTACACCTTC. It yields the protein CATSQADGYTF.

The chain links TRBV19 to TRBJ1-2; possible D gene TRBD1, 5 bases. The V gene's germline CDR1 is LNHDA and CDR2 SQIVND (reference sequence). CDR3 length equals 13 residues. V dropped 7 bases and J dropped 12 bases, with 21 bases sitting between them. The CDR3 coding sequence is TGTGCCAGTACGGACTCGGGGAGGGGAGGAAACACCTTC. Protein product: CASTDSGRGGNTF.

This clone appeared once. The V call is TRBV5-5, the J call TRBJ1-2; the D is unclear. Germline V gene sequence: CDR1 SGHKS, CDR2 YYEKEE (reference sequence). The CDR3 covers 11 residues. V lost 4 bases and J 3 bases, leaving 4 bases between the germline ends. The CDR3, as DNA: TGTGCCAGCAGCGGAGACTATGGCTACACCTTC. It specifies CASSGDYGYTF.

This clone was counted once. V is TRBV11-2 and J is TRBJ2-1; the match to TRBD2 covers 12 bases. With 2 bases clipped from V and 9 bases from J, the junction kept 11 bases outside the gene matches. The CDR3 has 17 amino acids. Germline CDR1 reads SGHAT; CDR2 reads FQNNGV. CDR3 sequence: CASSLKRLAGVEVEQFF. Here the CDR3 DNA reads TGTGCCAGCAGCTTAAAAAGACTAGCGGGAGTAGAGGTTGAGCAGTTCTTC. Looking up the rest from reference TRBV11-2 and TRBJ2-1 gives the full variable domain: EAGVAQSPRYKIIEKRQSVAFWCNPISGHATLYWYQQILGQGPKLLIQFQNNGVVDDSQLPKDRFSAERLKGVDSTLKIQPAKLEDSAVYLCASSLKRLAGVEVEQFFGPGTRLTVL.

This chain joins TRBV30 and TRBJ2-7; tentative D call: TRBD2 (6 bases). Germline V gene sequence: CDR1 GTSNPN, CDR2 SVGIG (reference sequence). The CDR3 totals 15 residues. V was cut by 2 bases and J by 4 bases, with 18 bases left in between. DNA for the CDR3: TGTGCCTGGAGTTTGAAACTAGCCTTTGTTTACGAGCAGTACTTC. This translates into CAWSLKLAFVYEQYF.

The rearrangement joins TRBV11-1 to TRBJ2-7; D remains ambiguous. This CDR3 is built from 13 residues. The germline V gene encodes CDR1 SGHAT and CDR2 FQDESV (reference sequence). The ends were cut back, 5 bases at V and 2 bases at J, with 10 bases in the middle. CDR3 in DNA: TGTGCCAGCAGCCGCAACAACCCCTACGAGCAGTACTTC. Its translation: CASSRNNPYEQYF. Filled out from reference TRBV11-1 and TRBJ2-7, the complete variable domain reads EAEVAQSPRYKITEKSQAVAFWCDPISGHATLYWYRQILGQGPELLVQFQDESVVDDSQLPKDRFSAERLKGVDSTLKIQPAELGDSAMYLCASSRNNPYEQYFGPGTRLTVT.

The chain links TRBV27 to TRBJ2-1, with D maybe TRBD2 (5 bases). Trimming left V 5 bases short and J 4 bases short, with 12 bases between. The germline V gene encodes CDR1 MNHEY and CDR2 SMNVEV (reference sequence). This CDR3 contains 14 residues. Here the CDR3 DNA reads TGTGCCAGCAGTAACGGACTCAAGTACAATGAGCAGTTCTTC. Protein sequence: CASSNGLKYNEQFF.

This chain uses TRBV7-9 with TRBJ2-1, with 7 bases matching TRBD1. Germline loops: CDR1 SEHNR, CDR2 FQNEAQ (reference sequence). The CDR3 extends over 14 amino acids. Trimming at V came to 5 bases and at J to 3 bases, leaving 4 bases not matched to a gene. CDR3 region: CASSPRDSYNEQFF. CDR3 in DNA: TGTGCCAGCAGCCCTCGGGACAGCTACAATGAGCAGTTCTTC. Full variable domain (remainder filled in from reference TRBV7-9 and TRBJ2-1): DTGVSQNPRHKITKRGQNVTFRCDPISEHNRLYWYRQTLGQGPEFLTYFQNEAQLEKSRLLSDRFSAERPKGSFSTLEIQRTEQGDSAMYLCASSPRDSYNEQFFGPGTRLTVL.

The J gene is TRBJ2-1, the V gene TRBV6-4; D is perhaps TRBD2 (5 bases). Germline V gives CDR1 MRHNA, CDR2 SNTAGT. The V gene lost 5 bases and the J gene lost 5 bases, with 13 bases spanning the gap. CDR3 length equals 14 residues. The CDR3 sequence is CASSFLPGDNEQFF. The DNA of the CDR3 is TGTGCCAGCAGTTTCCTTCCCGGGGACAATGAGCAGTTCTTC.

The chain carries TRBV6-4 and TRBJ1-2; possible D gene TRBD1, 5 bases. Trimming shortened V by 10 bases and J by 2 bases, and 20 bases separated the two germline ends. The CDR3 totals 15 residues. CDR1 is MRHNA and CDR2 is SNTAGT in the germline V gene. The CDR3 region is CATRKSGGRNYGYTF. In nucleotides, the CDR3 is TGTGCCACTCGGAAATCTGGGGGGAGAAACTATGGCTACACCTTC.

This clone has more than one count but fewer than ten. The CDR3 reads CASSQFTSGRQGSSYEQYF. The CDR3, as DNA: TGCGCCAGCAGCCAATTTACTAGCGGGAGGCAGGGTAGCTCCTACGAGCAGTACTTC. The chain couples TRBV4-1 to TRBJ2-7; TRBD2 aligns across 12 bases. Losses at the gene ends were 2 bases for V and 0 bases for J; bases not matched to a gene: 11. CDR1 MGHRA and CDR2 YSYEKL come from the germline V gene. The CDR3 runs 19 residues.

The gene calls are TRBV7-9 and TRBJ1-3; 7 nucleotides align to TRBD1. Germline trimming cut 1 base from V and 4 bases from J; bases unmatched to any gene: 4. The CDR3 is 15 amino acids. Germline loops: CDR1 SEHNR, CDR2 FQNEAQ (reference sequence). CDR3 protein: CASSLETGLGNTIYF. Here the CDR3 DNA reads TGTGCCAGCAGCTTAGAGACAGGGCTGGGAAACACCATATATTTT. The whole variable domain, remainder taken from reference TRBV7-9 and TRBJ1-3, is DTGVSQNPRHKITKRGQNVTFRCDPISEHNRLYWYRQTLGQGPEFLTYFQNEAQLEKSRLLSDRFSAERPKGSFSTLEIQRTEQGDSAMYLCASSLETGLGNTIYFGEGSWLTVV.

The chain recombines TRBV5-1 with TRBJ2-7, with 9 bases aligning to TRBD1. CDR3 length: 12 amino acids. Germline CDR1 SGHRS, CDR2 YFSETQ. The V and J ends lost 5 bases and 6 bases, in that order; junction bases with no gene match: 3. The CDR3 here is CASSPDRGEQYV. The CDR3 DNA follows: TGCGCCAGCAGTCCGGACAGGGGCGAGCAGTACGTC.